These T cell receptor beta chains were read from a single sample in a study of shared clonotypes between healthy human individuals. Data came from immunoSEQ multiplex PCR; TCRdb stores just in-frame clones and leaves some out. This sample has roughly 680,000 clones, with 55% to 75% found just once. Sequenced material: memory CD4+ T cells sorted from blood. Receptors were obtained from a woman aged 25 to 39 in good health. The CDR3 runs from the conserved cysteine through the conserved F or W. D genes are given only for firm matches. Size is stated for part of the rows, as once, few or many counts, or as a class when the clone is expanded.

cdr3_nt	cdr3_aa	clone_size	v_call	j_call	d_call
TGTGCCAGCAGTCGGGGACACGGGGTCGCCGGGGAGCTGTTTTTT	CASSRGHGVAGELFF	-	TRBV28	TRBJ2-2	-
TGTGCCTGGAGCGATTGGCGACTAGCGGGAGTTAGGAGAGACAATGAGCAGTTCTTC	CAWSDWRLAGVRRDNEQFF	-	TRBV30	TRBJ2-1	TRBD2
TGTGCCAGCAGTTTTGGGGATAGGGCCGGGGAGCTGTTTTTT	CASSFGDRAGELFF	-	TRBV27	TRBJ2-2	-
TGTGCCAGCAGCTTAGAGCTTGGGGCCACCCTCAATCAGCCCCAGCATTTT	CASSLELGATLNQPQHF	-	TRBV7-9	TRBJ1-5	-
TGTGCCAGCAGCTATACGGAGAGCTCCTACGAGCAGTACTTC	CASSYTESSYEQYF	-	TRBV7-2	TRBJ2-7	-
TGTGCCACCCGGAGAGGGGTCGGCCACGAGCAGTACTTC	CATRRGVGHEQYF	-	TRBV27	TRBJ2-7	-
TGCGCCAGCAGCTTGGATTGGGCAGGGGCCGCTTTCTTT	CASSLDWAGAAFF	-	TRBV5-1	TRBJ1-1	-
TGTGCCAGCAGCCATCGTTCATCGGGCTCAAGGAACACCGGGGAGCTGTTTTTT	CASSHRSSGSRNTGELFF	-	TRBV14	TRBJ2-2	-
TGTGCCATCAGTGAGTCGGATTTTAGGGAGCAGTACTTC	CAISESDFREQYF	few	TRBV10-3	TRBJ2-7	-
TGTGCCAGCAGAAGAGGAAACACCGGGGAGCTGTTTTTT	CASRRGNTGELFF	-	TRBV11-3	TRBJ2-2	-
TGCGCCAGCAGCTCTGGACCGGCTGAGTATGGCTACACCTTC	CASSSGPAEYGYTF	-	TRBV5-1	TRBJ1-2	-
TGTGCCAGTAGCCCCTCTAGCGCCGAGCAGTACTTC	CASSPSSAEQYF	-	TRBV19	TRBJ2-7	-
TGTGCCTGGAACCCCACTAGCGGGAGAACAGATACGCAGTATTTT	CAWNPTSGRTDTQYF	once	TRBV30	TRBJ2-3	TRBD2
TGCGCCAGCAGCCAAGTGGGGTCCCGGCACAATGAGCAGTTCTTC	CASSQVGSRHNEQFF	-	TRBV4-1	TRBJ2-1	-
TGTGCCAGCAGCCCAAACAGGGGCTCTCCTAGCGAGCAGTACTTC	CASSPNRGSPSEQYF	-	TRBV6-1	TRBJ2-7	TRBD1
TGTGCCTGGACTCAGGCGGGACTCCTTAGCTATGGCTACACCTTC	CAWTQAGLLSYGYTF	-	TRBV30	TRBJ1-2	-
TGTGCCATCAGTGAGACTAGGGGGCGAGGTCAGCCCCAGCATTTT	CAISETRGRGQPQHF	-	TRBV10-3	TRBJ1-5	TRBD1
TGTGCCAGCAGTGTACGGCAGCCTCCGGGACTAGCGATTTACGAGCAGTACTTC	CASSVRQPPGLAIYEQYF	-	TRBV6-4	TRBJ2-7	TRBD2
TGTGCCAGTAGTATCGGACAGGGGGCTATAGAGCAGTACTTC	CASSIGQGAIEQYF	-	TRBV19	TRBJ2-7	TRBD1
TGTGCCAGCAGCTTAGGGGGGACTTTGAACACTGAAGCTTTCTTT	CASSLGGTLNTEAFF	-	TRBV7-2	TRBJ1-1	-
TGTGCCAGCAGCGGGATAGCCAAAAACATTCAGTACTTC	CASSGIAKNIQYF	-	TRBV28	TRBJ2-4	-
TGTGCCAGCAGCCTGGGACAGACAGTGAATGGCTACACCTTC	CASSLGQTVNGYTF	-	TRBV7-8	TRBJ1-2	TRBD1
TGTGCCAGCGGGGGACTAGCGGGAGGGCCCGAGACCCAGTACTTC	CASGGLAGGPETQYF	-	TRBV2	TRBJ2-5	TRBD2
TGTGCCAGCTCAGACGAAAGGGGTTCTGGGGCCAACGTCCTGACTTTC	CASSDERGSGANVLTF	-	TRBV18	TRBJ2-6	-
TGTGCCAGTAGCGGGACCATCAATCAGCCCCAGCATTTT	CASSGTINQPQHF	once	TRBV19	TRBJ1-5	-
TGTGCCAGCAGTAAGACAGGTCTGCCCGTCGGAAACACCATATATTTT	CASSKTGLPVGNTIYF	-	TRBV6-6	TRBJ1-3	-
TGCGCCAGCAGCTTGGGGGGGACTAGGGACGAGCAGTACTTC	CASSLGGTRDEQYF	-	TRBV5-1	TRBJ2-7	TRBD2
TGTGCCAGCAGCCCCGCAGGGTGGACCGGGGAGCTGTTTTTT	CASSPAGWTGELFF	-	TRBV7-8	TRBJ2-2	-